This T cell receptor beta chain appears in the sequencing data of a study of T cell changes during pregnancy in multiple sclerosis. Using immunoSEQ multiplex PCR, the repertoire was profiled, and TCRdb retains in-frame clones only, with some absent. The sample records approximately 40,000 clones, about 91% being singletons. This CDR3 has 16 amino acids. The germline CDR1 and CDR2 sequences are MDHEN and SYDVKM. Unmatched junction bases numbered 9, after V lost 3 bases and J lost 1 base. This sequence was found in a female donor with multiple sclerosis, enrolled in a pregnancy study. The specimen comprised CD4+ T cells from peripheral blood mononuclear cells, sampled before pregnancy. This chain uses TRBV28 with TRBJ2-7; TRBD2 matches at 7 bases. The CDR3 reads CASSFGSSRESYEQYF. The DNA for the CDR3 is TGTGCCAGCAGTTTTGGGTCGTCGCGGGAGTCCTACGAGCAGTACTTC.